A selection of T cell receptor beta chains follows, all from one sample in a study of T cell clonotyping in hematopoietic cell transplantation. TCRdb's table, derived via immunoSEQ multiplex PCR, lists solely in-frame clones and lacks some. Here the sample spans some 29,000 clones, roughly 80% being singletons. The specimen was peripheral blood mononuclear cells, collected before stem cell transplant. These receptor sequences come from a woman aged 25 to 45 with chronic myeloid leukemia. Some clones in this sample may be carry-over from other donors' samples. CDR3s include the opening cysteine and the closing phenylalanine or tryptophan. A D gene is named only where the DNA matches it firmly. The listing skips clone size in some rows; elsewhere it reads once, few, many or a size class.

J gene: TRBJ1-1
V gene: TRBV5-1
D gene: -
clone size: -
CDR3 protein: CASSLDGVEAFF
CDR3 DNA: TGCGCCAGCAGCTTGGACGGAGTTGAAGCTTTCTTT

J gene: TRBJ2-7
V gene: TRBV7-3
D gene: -
clone size: -
CDR3 protein: CASSFEVGPYEQYF
CDR3 DNA: TGTGCCAGCAGCTTCGAGGTGGGGCCCTACGAGCAGTACTTC

J gene: TRBJ1-5
V gene: TRBV5-8
D gene: -
clone size: -
CDR3 protein: CASSLRRQPQHF
CDR3 DNA: TGTGCCAGCAGCTTGCGTAGACAGCCCCAGCATTTT

J gene: TRBJ1-6
V gene: TRBV19
D gene: -
clone size: few
CDR3 protein: CASSTNRSPLHF
CDR3 DNA: TGTGCCAGTAGTACAAATCGGTCACCCCTCCACTTT

J gene: TRBJ1-2
V gene: TRBV25-1
D gene: -
clone size: -
CDR3 protein: CASSEYDAGSYGYTF
CDR3 DNA: TGTGCCAGCAGTGAATATGATGCAGGGTCCTATGGCTACACCTTC

J gene: TRBJ1-2
V gene: TRBV27
D gene: TRBD1
clone size: -
CDR3 protein: CASSLSSGGRPGYTF
CDR3 DNA: TGTGCCAGCAGTTTATCCTCAGGGGGCAGGCCTGGCTACACCTTC

J gene: TRBJ2-1
V gene: TRBV6-5
D gene: -
clone size: -
CDR3 protein: CASSFVGGEQFF
CDR3 DNA: TGTGCCAGCAGTTTCGTGGGGGGTGAGCAGTTCTTC

J gene: TRBJ1-1
V gene: TRBV29-1
D gene: -
clone size: once
CDR3 protein: CSVGAEIQNTEAFF
CDR3 DNA: TGCAGCGTTGGGGCAGAGATCCAGAACACTGAAGCTTTCTTT

J gene: TRBJ2-1
V gene: TRBV14
D gene: TRBD2
clone size: -
CDR3 protein: CASSPLAGGRNEQFF
CDR3 DNA: TGTGCCAGCAGCCCGCTAGCGGGGGGAAGAAATGAGCAGTTCTTC

J gene: TRBJ2-7
V gene: TRBV9
D gene: TRBD2
clone size: -
CDR3 protein: CASSEGLDYEQYF
CDR3 DNA: TGTGCCAGCAGCGAGGGACTAGACTACGAGCAGTACTTC

J gene: TRBJ1-4
V gene: TRBV2
D gene: -
clone size: -
CDR3 protein: CASGPYTTNEKLFF
CDR3 DNA: TGTGCCAGCGGCCCCTATACAACTAATGAAAAACTGTTTTTT

J gene: TRBJ1-6
V gene: TRBV2
D gene: -
clone size: -
CDR3 protein: CASTRQGASPLHF
CDR3 DNA: TGTGCCAGCACAAGGCAGGGAGCCTCACCCCTCCACTTT

J gene: TRBJ1-3
V gene: TRBV7-2
D gene: -
clone size: -
CDR3 protein: CASSTERISGNTIYF
CDR3 DNA: TGTGCCAGCAGCACAGAACGGATCTCTGGAAACACCATATATTTT

J gene: TRBJ1-2
V gene: TRBV2
D gene: -
clone size: few
CDR3 protein: CASQGPDYGYTF
CDR3 DNA: TGTGCCAGCCAGGGACCGGACTATGGCTACACCTTC

J gene: TRBJ1-1
V gene: TRBV5-1
D gene: -
clone size: once
CDR3 protein: CASSLQPGANTEAFF
CDR3 DNA: TGCGCCAGCAGCTTGCAGCCAGGGGCGAACACTGAAGCTTTCTTT

J gene: TRBJ1-1
V gene: TRBV14
D gene: -
clone size: -
CDR3 protein: CASSHGTEAFF
CDR3 DNA: TGTGCCAGCAGCCACGGCACTGAAGCTTTCTTT

J gene: TRBJ1-4
V gene: TRBV25-1
D gene: -
clone size: -
CDR3 protein: CASSAFGTTNEKLFF
CDR3 DNA: TGTGCCAGCAGTGCGTTTGGGACAACTAATGAAAAACTGTTTTTT

J gene: TRBJ1-4
V gene: TRBV6-6
D gene: -
clone size: once
CDR3 protein: CASRSDVASEKLFF
CDR3 DNA: TGTGCCAGCAGATCCGACGTCGCATCCGAAAAACTGTTTTTT

J gene: TRBJ1-2
V gene: TRBV20-1
D gene: -
clone size: -
CDR3 protein: CRPGSPNGYTF
CDR3 DNA: TGCAGACCTGGGAGCCCTAATGGCTACACCTTC

J gene: TRBJ1-4
V gene: TRBV9
D gene: -
clone size: -
CDR3 protein: CASSVGPQGGEKLFF
CDR3 DNA: TGTGCCAGCAGCGTGGGTCCACAGGGTGGTGAAAAACTGTTTTTT

J gene: TRBJ1-2
V gene: TRBV27
D gene: -
clone size: -
CDR3 protein: CASSLSGVAEAHGYTF
CDR3 DNA: TGTGCCAGCAGTTTATCCGGGGTAGCGGAGGCTCATGGCTACACCTTC

J gene: TRBJ1-1
V gene: TRBV6-5
D gene: -
clone size: -
CDR3 protein: CASSHSRVSGFTEAFF
CDR3 DNA: TGTGCCAGCAGTCACTCCCGTGTGTCTGGGTTTACTGAAGCTTTCTTT

J gene: TRBJ1-4
V gene: TRBV7-9
D gene: TRBD1
clone size: -
CDR3 protein: CASSLEGRGGKLFF
CDR3 DNA: TGTGCCAGCAGCTTAGAGGGCAGGGGGGGAAAACTGTTTTTT

J gene: TRBJ2-1
V gene: TRBV6-5
D gene: -
clone size: -
CDR3 protein: CASSYRSGRGHNEQFF
CDR3 DNA: TGTGCCAGCAGCTACCGCTCGGGCCGAGGGCACAATGAGCAGTTCTTC

J gene: TRBJ1-2
V gene: TRBV7-2
D gene: TRBD1
clone size: -
CDR3 protein: CASTLYRDRFDYTF
CDR3 DNA: TGTGCCAGCACCCTTTACCGGGACAGGTTTGACTACACCTTC

J gene: TRBJ2-1
V gene: TRBV11-2
D gene: -
clone size: -
CDR3 protein: CASSFPQGNEQFF
CDR3 DNA: TGTGCCAGCAGCTTTCCCCAGGGAAATGAGCAGTTCTTC

J gene: TRBJ1-5
V gene: TRBV27
D gene: -
clone size: -
CDR3 protein: CASSLMGSNQPQHF
CDR3 DNA: TGTGCCAGCAGTTTAATGGGGAGCAATCAGCCCCAGCATTTT

J gene: TRBJ1-1
V gene: TRBV29-1
D gene: -
clone size: -
CDR3 protein: CSLPSPYGGTEAFF
CDR3 DNA: TGCAGCCTCCCATCCCCATATGGGGGAACTGAAGCTTTCTTT

J gene: TRBJ2-4
V gene: TRBV4-1
D gene: -
clone size: -
CDR3 protein: CASSQGPPKNIQYF
CDR3 DNA: TGCGCCAGCAGCCAAGGACCTCCCAAAAACATTCAGTACTTC

J gene: TRBJ2-1
V gene: TRBV7-2
D gene: -
clone size: -
CDR3 protein: CASSLGGGLGYNEQFF
CDR3 DNA: TGTGCCAGCAGCTTAGGGGGGGGCCTCGGGTACAATGAGCAGTTCTTC

J gene: TRBJ1-2
V gene: TRBV30
D gene: -
clone size: -
CDR3 protein: CAWRTEGYGYTF
CDR3 DNA: TGTGCCTGGAGGACTGAAGGCTATGGCTACACCTTC

J gene: TRBJ1-2
V gene: TRBV4-2
D gene: TRBD1
clone size: -
CDR3 protein: CASTRDRQSAGYTF
CDR3 DNA: TGTGCCAGCACGAGGGACAGGCAATCCGCTGGCTACACCTTC

J gene: TRBJ1-2
V gene: TRBV27
D gene: TRBD1
clone size: few
CDR3 protein: CASSPAGQIYYGYTF
CDR3 DNA: TGTGCCAGCAGTCCTGCGGGACAGATCTACTATGGCTACACCTTC

J gene: TRBJ1-1
V gene: TRBV6-1
D gene: -
clone size: few
CDR3 protein: CASRGRLGNTEAFF
CDR3 DNA: TGTGCCAGCAGGGGGCGATTGGGGAACACTGAAGCTTTCTTT

J gene: TRBJ1-5
V gene: TRBV27
D gene: -
clone size: -
CDR3 protein: CASSLGLSAQPQHF
CDR3 DNA: TGTGCCAGCAGTTTAGGTTTATCAGCTCAGCCCCAGCATTTT

J gene: TRBJ1-2
V gene: TRBV6-5
D gene: TRBD1
clone size: -
CDR3 protein: CASSYLDRDNGYTF
CDR3 DNA: TGTGCCAGCAGTTACCTAGACAGGGATAATGGCTACACCTTC

J gene: TRBJ1-6
V gene: TRBV7-2
D gene: -
clone size: -
CDR3 protein: CASSLLLTGNSPLHF
CDR3 DNA: TGTGCCAGCAGCTTACTCCTGACAGGAAATTCACCCCTCCACTTT

J gene: TRBJ2-5
V gene: TRBV25-1
D gene: -
clone size: -
CDR3 protein: CASRPTTGPQETQYF
CDR3 DNA: TGTGCCAGCAGACCCACAACAGGGCCACAAGAGACCCAGTACTTC

J gene: TRBJ2-7
V gene: TRBV7-9
D gene: -
clone size: -
CDR3 protein: CASSLARYEQYF
CDR3 DNA: TGTGCCAGCAGCTTAGCCCGCTACGAGCAGTACTTC

J gene: TRBJ1-2
V gene: TRBV19
D gene: -
clone size: -
CDR3 protein: CASSERRTNYGYTF
CDR3 DNA: TGTGCCAGTAGTGAACGCAGAACTAACTATGGCTACACCTTC